This TCR beta chain was retrieved from a study of blood T cell repertoires in COVID-19. Study background: The United States, Italy and Spain were the sources of the acute and convalescent COVID-19 samples.

Clones were read by immunoSEQ multiplex PCR, and TCRdb kept only the in-frame ones, dropping some. The sample includes around 380,000 clones, more than 75% of them seen just once. This CDR3 has 15 amino acids. V lost 3 bases and J 1 base, leaving 9 bases between the germline ends. Per germline, CDR1 LNHDA and CDR2 SQIVND (reference sequence). This clone was detected a few times. Sequencing used peripheral blood. This TCR was recovered from a human donor with acute or convalescent COVID-19. The donor label of this sample is uncertain. The gene calls are TRBV19 and TRBJ1-4; the D is unclear. The CDR3 loop is CASSITSVTNEKLFF. The CDR3 DNA is TGTGCCAGTAGTATTACGTCAGTAACTAATGAAAAACTGTTTTTT.